This T cell receptor (beta chain) was identified in a study of cytomegalovirus exposure and HLA in healthy donors. Study-wide results and caveats: Most of the TCR beta V segments (in an earlier analysis) were productive either about 90% or about 30% of the time.

13 Jbeta primers and 60 Vbeta primers were used for the PCR. Only in-frame clones appear in the TCRdb table, and some are missing; sequencing was by immunoSEQ multiplex PCR. This sample carries 200,000 or so clones, with 0.7% to 0.8% going to the ten biggest clones. Germline CDR1 is SGHRS and CDR2 is YFSETQ. V dropped 4 bases and J dropped 1 base, with 11 bases sitting between them. The CDR3 totals 14 residues. Details on this clone: The antigen remains undetermined.

This clonotype was obtained from a boy aged 5-17 years in good health and CMV-seronegative. Source material: PBMCs. V and J are TRBV5-1 and TRBJ1-1; a weak D match, TRBD1 (5 bases). This chain's CDR3 is CASSPVGQNTEAFF. CDR3 sequence (DNA): TGCGCCAGCAGCCCAGTGGGGCAGAACACTGAAGCTTTCTTT.